The 27 T cell receptor beta chains below come from one sample, sequenced in a study of CD8 T cells in ankylosing spondylitis. MiXCR, run by TCRdb on the 5' RACE reads, gives a single entry per CDR3 protein. The data show roughly 150,000 distinct CDR3 sequences, with 25% to 35% seen just once and 5.5% to 7.5% held by the top ten. Sample: synovial fluid, either unsorted or a sorted T cell fraction (not recorded which). The receptors here all came from a male donor with ankylosing spondylitis.

This clonotype was recorded many times. V and J are TRBV12-3 or TRBV12-4 and TRBJ2-7; tentative D call: TRBD2 (5 bases). The CDR3 spans 15 residues. Trimming left V 1 base short and J 9 bases short, with 19 bases between. This CDR3 is CASSLGAGGVVGQYF. In nucleotides, the CDR3 is TGTGCCAGCAGTTTAGGGGCCGGAGGCGTTGTGGGGCAGTACTTC.

CDR3 region: CASRKQGQPGNTIYF. CDR3 DNA: TGTGCCAGCAGGAAACAGGGACAGCCAGGAAACACCATATATTTT. The chain employs TRBV12-3 or TRBV12-4 and TRBJ1-3; 7 nucleotides line up with TRBD1. The CDR3 runs to 15 residues. V was clipped by 6 bases and J by 4 bases; unmatched bases: 9.

This clonotype came up once. This chain links TRBV18 with TRBJ1-3; D is ambiguous. Germline CDR1 reads KGHSH; CDR2 reads LQKENI. The CDR3 is made up of 17 amino acids. Trimming stripped 6 bases from V and 0 bases from J, with 18 bases between. As DNA, the CDR3 is TGTGCCAGCTCCCCCCGGGGAGAGCAAGTCTCTGGAAACACCATATATTTT. The encoded protein is CASSPRGEQVSGNTIYF.

This clonotype was found once. The chain joins TRBV7-9 to TRBJ1-1; D is perhaps TRBD1 (5 bases). Germline V gene sequence: CDR1 SEHNR, CDR2 FQNEAQ (reference sequence). V was pared by 5 bases and J by 1 base, with 11 bases between. The CDR3 runs to 14 residues. The CDR3 DNA reads as TGTGCCAGCAGCGGGGGAAACACGAACACTGAAGCTTTCTTT. Its protein is CASSGGNTNTEAFF.

The V gene is TRBV2, the J gene TRBJ2-2; 7 bases align to TRBD2. J gave up 4 bases and V 6 bases, and 2 bases lay outside the gene matches. The germline V gene encodes CDR1 SNHLY and CDR2 FYNNEI. The CDR3 loop spans 13 amino acids. The CDR3 loop reads CASRRTSTGELFF. CDR3 nucleotides: TGTGCCAGCAGGCGGACTAGCACCGGGGAGCTGTTTTTT. The full variable domain, rest sourced from reference TRBV2 and TRBJ2-2, is EPEVTQTPSHQVTQMGQEVILRCVPISNHLYFYWYRQILGQKVEFLVSFYNNEISEKSEIFDDQFSVERPDGSNFTLKIRSTKLEDSAMYFCASRRTSTGELFFGEGSRLTVL.

The chain employs TRBV27 and TRBJ2-7; TRBD1 matches 9 bases. The junction had 5 bases not matched to a gene; V was cut back by 6 bases and J by 5 bases. Germline V gene data show CDR1 as MNHEY and CDR2 as SMNVEV (reference sequence). The CDR3 has 13 amino acids. In DNA form, the CDR3 reads TGTGCCAGCAGCGGGACAGGGAACCACGAGCAGTACTTC. Its protein is CASSGTGNHEQYF.

V is TRBV29-1 and J is TRBJ1-5; D is unresolved. The CDR3 is made up of 12 amino acids. Germline V gene data show CDR1 as SQVTM and CDR2 as ANQGSEA. Trimming left V 4 bases short and J 2 bases short, with 6 bases between. The CDR3 reads CSVAMGNQPQHF. In nucleotides, the CDR3 is TGCAGCGTTGCTATGGGCAATCAGCCCCAGCATTTT.

V gene TRBV20-1 combines with J gene TRBJ2-1; D perhaps matches TRBD1 (5 bases). V was clipped by 0 bases and J by 8 bases, with 14 bases between them. This CDR3 has 14 residues. The V gene's germline CDR1 is DFQATT and CDR2 SNEGSKA (reference sequence). The CDR3 DNA follows: TGCAGTGCTAGAGAGGGCAGGGTTGGCGATGAGCAGTTCTTC. It encodes CSAREGRVGDEQFF.

This chain links TRBV7-8 with TRBJ2-5, with D possibly TRBD2 on 7 matching bases. Germline CDR1 and CDR2: SGHVS and FQNEAQ. This CDR3 is 16 amino acids long. Trimming shortened V by 5 bases and J by 2 bases, and 18 bases separated the two germline ends. The CDR3 DNA reads TGTGCCAGCAGCCCCGACTCGCGGGGGACACAAGAGACCCAGTACTTC. The encoded protein is CASSPDSRGTQETQYF.

This clonotype was detected only a few times. This chain uses TRBV20-1 with TRBJ2-4, with TRBD2 identical over 8 bases. V gave up 0 bases and J gave up 1 base; unmatched junction bases: 5. Germline-derived CDR1 and CDR2 are DFQATT and SNEGSKA (reference sequence). The CDR3 covers 16 residues. CDR3 sequence reads: CSARDTGGVAKNIQYF. In DNA, the CDR3 is TGCAGTGCTAGAGATACGGGAGGGGTGGCCAAAAACATTCAGTACTTC.

This clonotype occurred many times. The chain employs TRBV9 and TRBJ2-7, with D tentatively TRBD1 (6 bases). CDR1 is SGDLS and CDR2 is YYNGEE in the germline V gene. This CDR3 comprises 13 residues. The germline V and J ends were trimmed by 0 bases and 3 bases, with 7 bases remaining between them. CDR3 bases: TGTGCCAGCAGCGTAGGACAGGACTACGAGCAGTACTTC. It is translated as CASSVGQDYEQYF.

This clonotype came up a few times. The J gene is TRBJ2-3, the V gene TRBV20-1; D call uncertain. Trimming pared 5 bases from V and 0 bases from J, leaving 6 bases between. CDR1 and CDR2 from the germline V gene are DFQATT and SNEGSKA (reference sequence). The CDR3 runs 12 residues. CDR3 amino acids: CSAPPSTDTQYF. The CDR3 DNA reads TGCAGTGCTCCTCCCAGCACAGATACGCAGTATTTT.

This clonotype has more than one count but fewer than ten. The chain recombines TRBV3-1 with TRBJ2-3; TRBD2 matches at 8 bases. The germline V gene encodes CDR1 LGHDT and CDR2 YNNKEL (reference sequence). Trimming removed 4 bases from V and 2 bases from J; junction bases left unmatched: 5. The CDR3 length is 15 residues. The DNA of the CDR3 is TGTGCCAGCAGCCTTACTAGCGGATACACAGATACGCAGTATTTT. As protein: CASSLTSGYTDTQYF.

The chain combines TRBV5-5 with TRBJ2-6, with D uncertain. The V end was cut by 4 bases, the J end by 0 bases, with 17 bases between. Germline V lookup: CDR1 SGHKS, CDR2 YYEKEE (reference sequence). The CDR3 spans 18 residues. The CDR3 region has the DNA TGTGCCAGCAGCGCCGTGGCAGGAGTGGCCTCTGGGGCCAACGTCCTGACTTTC. Translating gives CASSAVAGVASGANVLTF.

This clonotype has ten or more counts. The gene calls are TRBV20-1 and TRBJ2-7; weak D call: TRBD2 (6 bases). There are 14 residues in the CDR3. The germline CDR1 and CDR2 sequences are DFQATT and SNEGSKA (reference sequence). The V end lost 2 bases, the J end lost 3 bases, and 14 bases lay between the germline ends. The CDR3 nucleotides are TGCAGTGCTAGAAAACGGGAGTTTCACTACGAGCAGTACTTC. Its translation: CSARKREFHYEQYF.

V usage is TRBV11-2 and J usage is TRBJ2-7, with D maybe TRBD2 (6 bases). CDR3 length equals 16 residues. The germline gives CDR1 SGHAT, CDR2 FQNNGV. The V end was cut by 5 bases, the J end by 3 bases, with 20 bases between. Here the CDR3 reads CASSLLGGTSRYEQYF. The CDR3 DNA reads as TGTGCCAGCAGCCTTCTGGGTGGGACTTCCCGCTACGAGCAGTACTTC.

This chain uses TRBV30 with TRBJ2-1; 9 nucleotides align to TRBD1. This CDR3 region has 15 residues. Per germline, CDR1 GTSNPN and CDR2 SVGIG (reference sequence). V was pared by 3 bases and J by 7 bases, with 10 bases of the junction left unmatched. The CDR3 protein is CAWRFRDRATNEQFF. CDR3 in DNA: TGTGCCTGGAGGTTCCGGGACAGGGCTACGAATGAGCAGTTCTTC. The whole variable domain, remainder taken from reference TRBV30 and TRBJ2-1, is SQTIHQWPATLVQPVGSPLSLECTVEGTSNPNLYWYRQAAGRGLQLLFYSVGIGQISSEVPQNLSASRPQDRQFILSSKKLLLSDSGFYLCAWRFRDRATNEQFFGPGTRLTVL.

In this sample, this clonotype turned up many times. The chain couples TRBV6-5 to TRBJ1-1, with D perhaps TRBD1 (6 bases). Germline-derived CDR1 and CDR2 are MNHEY and SVGAGI. Trimming left V 7 bases short and J 3 bases short, with 15 bases between. This CDR3 has 14 amino acids. CDR3 region: CASTKTTGHTEAFF. CDR3 bases: TGTGCCAGCACCAAAACTACAGGGCACACTGAAGCTTTCTTT.

The chain carries TRBV11-3 and TRBJ1-1, with TRBD1 matching 8 bases. After removal of 4 bases from V and 8 bases from J, the junction contained 12 bases not matched to a gene. In germline, CDR1 is SGHNT, CDR2 YENEEA. The CDR3 runs 15 residues. For the CDR3, the DNA is TGTGCCAGCAGCTCGCCCGACAGGGGAGGTAAGGAAGCTTTCTTT. It encodes CASSSPDRGGKEAFF.

This clonotype has at least ten counts. This sequence joins TRBV7-8 and TRBJ1-5, with 8 bases identical to TRBD1. V was clipped by 5 bases and J by 0 bases; unmatched bases: 12. The germline V gene encodes CDR1 SGHVS and CDR2 FQNEAQ. The CDR3 runs to 18 residues. The CDR3 DNA is TGTGCCAGCAGCCCACGGGTGACAGGGGACTATAGCAATCAGCCCCAGCATTTT. It is translated as CASSPRVTGDYSNQPQHF.

This clonotype occurred a few times. The CDR3 DNA is TGTGCCAGCTCACCACGAAACTCTTGGGCCGGGGAGCTGTTTTTT. It specifies CASSPRNSWAGELFF. The rearrangement uses TRBV18 and TRBJ2-2, with D unclear. This CDR3 region has 15 residues. Germline V gene lookup returns CDR1 KGHSH and CDR2 LQKENI. Trimming stripped 1 base from V and 6 bases from J, with 12 bases between.

The rearrangement joins TRBV7-8 to TRBJ2-5, with 12 positions matching TRBD2. Trimming took 2 bases from V and 5 from J; bases not matched to a gene: 0. Per germline, CDR1 SGHVS and CDR2 FQNEAQ. The CDR3 extends over 14 amino acids. Here the CDR3 reads CASSLLAGGETQYF. In nucleotides, the CDR3 is TGTGCCAGCAGCTTACTAGCGGGAGGGGAGACCCAGTACTTC.

The rearrangement uses TRBV24-1 and TRBJ2-7; D unresolved. V dropped 3 bases and J dropped 4 bases, with 9 bases sitting between them. CDR1 is KGHDR and CDR2 is SFDVKD in the germline V gene. This CDR3 region has 13 residues. CDR3 nucleotide sequence: TGTGCCACCAGTGATATCCCAAGTTACGAGCAGTACTTC. Protein product: CATSDIPSYEQYF.

This clonotype was recorded a few times. V is TRBV3-1 and J is TRBJ1-5; no clear D gene. The germline gives CDR1 LGHDT, CDR2 YNNKEL (reference sequence). This CDR3 has 13 amino acids. V was clipped by 2 bases and J by 6 bases, with 8 bases between them. The DNA for the CDR3 is TGTGCCAGCAGCCAATATCCCACTCAGCCCCAGCATTTT. Residues: CASSQYPTQPQHF.

The chain combines TRBV10-2 with TRBJ2-7; TRBD1 agrees at 9 bases. With V trimmed by 2 bases and J by 1 base, 6 bases remained unmatched. There are 16 residues in the CDR3. Germline V gene sequence: CDR1 WSHSY, CDR2 SAAADI. CDR3 DNA: TGCGCCAGCAGTGAGACAGGGGGCTCCAGTTCCTACGAGCAGTACTTC. This translates into CASSETGGSSSYEQYF.

V gene TRBV24-1 combines with J gene TRBJ1-2; D gene unclear. CDR3 length: 14 residues. The V end lost 4 bases, the J end lost 7 bases, and 15 bases lay between the germline ends. Germline V gene data show CDR1 as KGHDR and CDR2 as SFDVKD. CDR3 DNA sequence: TGTGCCACCAGTGACCCCCCCGCGTCGGTTGGCTACACCTTC. Encoded protein: CATSDPPASVGYTF.

This clonotype appeared a few times. As DNA, the CDR3 is TGTGCCATCAGTGGCGGTAGCAATCAGCCCCAGCATTTT. Translated, it gives CAISGGSNQPQHF. The chain combines TRBV10-3 with TRBJ1-5, with D uncertain. CDR1 and CDR2 (germline): ENHRY, SYGVKD. V gave up 4 bases and J gave up 0 bases, with 4 bases separating them. The CDR3 loop spans 13 amino acids.